Listed below are T cell receptor beta chains from one sample, sequenced in a study of blood T cell repertoires in COVID-19. Assay used: immunoSEQ multiplex PCR; TCRdb lists only in-frame clones, some missing. Here the sample spans 200,000 to 250,000 clones, less than 85% being singletons. Sequencing was done on a sample of peripheral blood. The receptors come from a woman of 80 years or more with acute or convalescent COVID-19. Both conserved end residues are part of each CDR3. A D gene is named only where the DNA matches it firmly. Size tells how often a clone was seen (once, few, many) or the class of an expanded clone, and some rows leave it out.

>TRBJ1-2|.|TRBV7-2|TRBD1
TGTGCCAGCAGCTTGGGACAGGTCTATGGCTACACCTTC
CASSLGQVYGYTF
>TRBJ1-1|.|TRBV7-8|TRBD1
TGTGCCAGCAGCTTGGGACAGGGGAGCGTAGCTTTCTTT
CASSLGQGSVAFF
>TRBJ2-7|.|TRBV29-1|.
TGCAGCGCAGCATCCGTCTACGAGCAGTACTTC
CSAASVYEQYF
>TRBJ2-2|.|TRBV10-3|TRBD2
TGTGCCATCAGTGAAAGCGGGGGGCTCAACACCGGGGAGCTGTTTTTT
CAISESGGLNTGELFF
>TRBJ1-2|few|TRBV12-3/TRBV12-4|.
TGTGCCAGCAGTTTAGCCGTCCCGGGAGGCTACACCTTC
CASSLAVPGGYTF
>TRBJ2-5|.|TRBV5-1|TRBD2
TGCGCCAGCAGCTCCGGGACTAGCGGGGACCAAGAGACCCAGTACTTC
CASSSGTSGDQETQYF
>TRBJ1-2|.|TRBV7-9|.
TGTGCCAGCAGTCCATCCTCACAGGGTCGGTATGGCTACACCTTC
CASSPSSQGRYGYTF
>TRBJ2-2|.|TRBV9|.
TGTGCCAGCAGCGTAGCGGCGGGGGCTAAGAACACCGGGGAGCTGTTTTTT
CASSVAAGAKNTGELFF
>TRBJ1-5|once|TRBV6-1|.
TGTGCCAGCAGTGAATTGGGGGGTTCTTCCGGCCAGCCCCAGCATTTT
CASSELGGSSGQPQHF
>TRBJ2-1|.|TRBV7-2|TRBD2
TGTGCCAGCAGCTTAGAAGGGACTAGCACGAGTAGTGAGCAGTTCTTC
CASSLEGTSTSSEQFF
>TRBJ2-2|few|TRBV12-3/TRBV12-4|.
TGTGCCAGCAATCCGGGGGCCGGGGAGCTGTTTTTT
CASNPGAGELFF
>TRBJ1-6|.|TRBV6-1|.
TGTGCCAGCAGTGAACAGGGGCGGAATTCACCCCTCCACTTT
CASSEQGRNSPLHF
>TRBJ1-2|.|TRBV11-3|TRBD1
TGTGCCAGCAGCTTTAACCCGGGACAGGGAACGTATGGCTACACCTTC
CASSFNPGQGTYGYTF
>TRBJ1-5|.|TRBV6-5|TRBD1
TGTGCCAGCAGACCCGGGACAGGGGGGTATCAGCCCCAGCATTTT
CASRPGTGGYQPQHF
>TRBJ2-3|.|TRBV6-4|TRBD2
TGTGCCAGCAGTGATCTTGCGGGGGGATCCACAGATACGCAGTATTTT
CASSDLAGGSTDTQYF
>TRBJ2-5|.|TRBV7-2|TRBD1
TGTGCCAGCAGCAGACAGGGAGCGCAAGAGACCCAGTACTTC
CASSRQGAQETQYF
>TRBJ1-2|.|TRBV7-2|.
TGTGCCAGCAGCAGGGGATGGGGTGGCTACACCTTC
CASSRGWGGYTF
>TRBJ2-3|.|TRBV4-2|.
TGTGCCAGCAGCCAGTCCCTTCGGAGCACAGATACGCAGTATTTT
CASSQSLRSTDTQYF
>TRBJ1-2|few|TRBV4-1|TRBD1
TGCGCCAGCAGCGCTTGGGACAGGAACTATGGCTACACCTTC
CASSAWDRNYGYTF
>TRBJ2-1|.|TRBV6-5|TRBD2
TGTGCCAGCAGCCGCCTAGCGGGGGGCTTCCATGAGCAGTTCTTC
CASSRLAGGFHEQFF
>TRBJ1-3|.|TRBV5-4|TRBD1
TGTGCCAGCGCTCCAGGGGGACTTGGAAACACCATATATTTT
CASAPGGLGNTIYF
>TRBJ1-1|.|TRBV11-3|.
TGTGCCAGCAGACCTCAGGGAACTGAAGCTTTCTTT
CASRPQGTEAFF
>TRBJ2-3|.|TRBV5-1|.
TGCGCCAGCAGCTCGGGTGGAAACAGGGCGAGCACAGATACGCAGTATTTT
CASSSGGNRASTDTQYF
>TRBJ1-2|.|TRBV7-3|.
TGTGCCAGCAGCTTACCCACGGGGGTTGGCTACACCTTC
CASSLPTGVGYTF
>TRBJ2-5|.|TRBV7-8|.
TGTGCCAGCAGCTTAGCCCTCCTAGCTGAAGAGACCCAGTACTTC
CASSLALLAEETQYF
>TRBJ2-7|.|TRBV11-3|.
TGTGCCAGCAGCTTATCAGGAGGGGCCGAGCAGTACTTC
CASSLSGGAEQYF
>TRBJ1-2|.|TRBV2|TRBD1
TGTGCCAGCAACCCACAGGGGACCTATGGCTACACCTTC
CASNPQGTYGYTF
>TRBJ2-7|.|TRBV11-2|TRBD2
TGTGCCAGCAGCCGGCTTAGCGGGGGCTCGGCCTACGAGCAGTACTTC
CASSRLSGGSAYEQYF
>TRBJ2-2|.|TRBV5-1|TRBD2
TGCGCCAGCAGAACTCTTTGGGGACTAGCGGGGGTAAACACCGGGGAGCTGTTTTTT
CASRTLWGLAGVNTGELFF
>TRBJ2-1|.|TRBV6-2/TRBV6-3|TRBD2
TGTGCCAGCAGTTACTCCACCCAGCGGGGGGTCTACAATGAGCAGTTCTTC
CASSYSTQRGVYNEQFF
>TRBJ1-5|.|TRBV6-1|.
TGTGCCAGCAGTGAAGCAGGTTGGGGGGGTAGCAATCAGCCCCAGCATTTT
CASSEAGWGGSNQPQHF
>TRBJ2-1|.|TRBV7-2|TRBD1
TGTGCCAGCAGATTAGAAATAATCCGGACAGGGAGAAATGAGCAGTTCTTC
CASRLEIIRTGRNEQFF
>TRBJ2-5|few|TRBV18|TRBD2
TGTGCCAGCTCACCTAGCGGGCAAGAGACCCAGTACTTC
CASSPSGQETQYF
>TRBJ1-1|.|TRBV19|.
TGTGCCAGTAGTATGTGGCGGGCGAACACTGAAGCTTTCTTT
CASSMWRANTEAFF
>TRBJ1-5|.|TRBV6-5|TRBD1
TGTGCCAGCAGGACAACAGGGGGGGATCAGCCCCAGCATTTT
CASRTTGGDQPQHF
>TRBJ1-5|.|TRBV10-2|.
TGCGCCAGCAGTGAATCGATCAGGGTGAGCAATCAGCCCCAGCATTTT
CASSESIRVSNQPQHF
>TRBJ1-5|.|TRBV2|.
TGTGCCAGCGGCGCGGCGGGACAGCCCCAGCATTTT
CASGAAGQPQHF
>TRBJ1-2|.|TRBV20-1|.
TGCAGTGCTAGGCCCGTTAGTGGCTACACCTTC
CSARPVSGYTF
>TRBJ1-4|few|TRBV2|TRBD1
TGTGCCAGCAGGCAGGGGGTCTGGGAAAAACTGTTTTTT
CASRQGVWEKLFF
>TRBJ1-3|.|TRBV7-5|.
TGTGCCAGAAGCTTAGCCACAGCTTACTCTGGAAACACCATATATTTT
CARSLATAYSGNTIYF
>TRBJ1-5|.|TRBV15|.
TGTGCCACCAGCAGAGATAGAGGGCAGGGCAATCAGCCCCAGCATTTT
CATSRDRGQGNQPQHF
>TRBJ2-5|.|TRBV7-2|TRBD1
TGTGCCAGCAGCTTAGTCGGGACAGCTGAGACCCAGTACTTC
CASSLVGTAETQYF
>TRBJ1-6|few|TRBV4-1|.
TGCGCCAGCAGCCAAGAACCGGGGGGGAGCTCCTATAATTCACCCCTCCACTTT
CASSQEPGGSSYNSPLHF
>TRBJ1-2|.|TRBV7-2|.
TGTGCCAGCAGATCCGGAGCTAACTATGGCTACACCTTC
CASRSGANYGYTF
>TRBJ1-1|.|TRBV6-1|TRBD1
TGTGCCAGCAGTGAGACAGGGGGGAACACTGAAGCTTTCTTT
CASSETGGNTEAFF
>TRBJ2-3|.|TRBV19|.
TGTGCCAGTGCGGGACAGAACACAGATACGCAGTATTTT
CASAGQNTDTQYF
>TRBJ2-7|once|TRBV28|.
TGTGCCAGCAGTTTGGGGGCCCGGGGAGGGGAGCAGTACTTC
CASSLGARGGEQYF
>TRBJ1-1|.|TRBV4-3|TRBD1
TGCGCCAGCAGCCGAGGGACAGGGGCACAGAACACTGAAGCTTTCTTT
CASSRGTGAQNTEAFF
>TRBJ2-5|.|TRBV11-2|.
TGTGCCAGCAGCTTAGATAGGGGAACCCAGTACTTC
CASSLDRGTQYF
>TRBJ2-3|once|TRBV4-2|TRBD1
TGTGCCAGCAGCCAACCCTCCCGCGACAGGGTAGGCACAGATACGCAGTATTTT
CASSQPSRDRVGTDTQYF
>TRBJ1-2|.|TRBV28|.
TGTGCCAGCAGTTCTACAAAAGGGGTTGGCTACACCTTC
CASSSTKGVGYTF
>TRBJ2-2|.|TRBV3-1/TRBV3-2|.
TGTGCCAGCAGCCAACGCCCAGTGAACACCGGGGAGCTGTTTTTT
CASSQRPVNTGELFF
>TRBJ2-1|.|TRBV6-2/TRBV6-3|TRBD2
TGTGCCAGCAGTTCTGCGGGACTAGCGGATAACGAGCAGTTCTTC
CASSSAGLADNEQFF
>TRBJ1-5|.|TRBV19|.
TGTGCCAGTAGTATCCGACAATATAGCAATCAGCCCCAGCATTTT
CASSIRQYSNQPQHF
>TRBJ1-2|.|TRBV11-2|.
TGTGCCAGCAGACGACTCGGGGGGCGCGGCTACACCTTC
CASRRLGGRGYTF
>TRBJ1-5|.|TRBV15|.
TGTGCCACCAGCAGAGAGGGGTCAGGGGAGCAGCCCCAGCATTTT
CATSREGSGEQPQHF